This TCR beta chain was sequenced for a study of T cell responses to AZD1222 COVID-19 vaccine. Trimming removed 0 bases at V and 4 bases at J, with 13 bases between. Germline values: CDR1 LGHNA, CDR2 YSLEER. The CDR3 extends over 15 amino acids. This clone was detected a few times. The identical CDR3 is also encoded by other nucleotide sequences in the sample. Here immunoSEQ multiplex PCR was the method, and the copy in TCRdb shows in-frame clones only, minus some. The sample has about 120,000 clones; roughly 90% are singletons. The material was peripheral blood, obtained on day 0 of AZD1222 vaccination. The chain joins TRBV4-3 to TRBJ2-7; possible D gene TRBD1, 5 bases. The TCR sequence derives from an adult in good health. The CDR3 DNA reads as TGCGCCAGCAGCCAAGATATTGGCAGGGTATACGAGCAGTACTTC. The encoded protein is CASSQDIGRVYEQYF.